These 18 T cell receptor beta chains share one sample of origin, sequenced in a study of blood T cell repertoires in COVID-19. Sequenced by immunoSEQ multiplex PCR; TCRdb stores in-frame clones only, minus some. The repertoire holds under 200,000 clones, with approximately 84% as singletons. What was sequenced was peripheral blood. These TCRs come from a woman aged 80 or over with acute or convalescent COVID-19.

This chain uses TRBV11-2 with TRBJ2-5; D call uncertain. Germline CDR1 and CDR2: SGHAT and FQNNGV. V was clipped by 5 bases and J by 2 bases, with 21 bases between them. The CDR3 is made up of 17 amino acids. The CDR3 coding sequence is TGTGCCAGCAGCACCCTGACCCCGCTCAGGTTTCAAGAGACCCAGTACTTC. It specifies CASSTLTPLRFQETQYF. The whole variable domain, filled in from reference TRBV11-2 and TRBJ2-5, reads EAGVAQSPRYKIIEKRQSVAFWCNPISGHATLYWYQQILGQGPKLLIQFQNNGVVDDSQLPKDRFSAERLKGVDSTLKIQPAKLEDSAVYLCASSTLTPLRFQETQYFGPGTRLLVL.

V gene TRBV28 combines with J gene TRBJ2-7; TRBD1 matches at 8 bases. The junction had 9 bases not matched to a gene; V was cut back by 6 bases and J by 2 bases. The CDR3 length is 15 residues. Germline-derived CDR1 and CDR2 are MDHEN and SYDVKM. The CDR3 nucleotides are TGTGCCAGCAGGTCAACAGGGGGAGTTCCCTACGAGCAGTACTTC. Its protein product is CASRSTGGVPYEQYF.

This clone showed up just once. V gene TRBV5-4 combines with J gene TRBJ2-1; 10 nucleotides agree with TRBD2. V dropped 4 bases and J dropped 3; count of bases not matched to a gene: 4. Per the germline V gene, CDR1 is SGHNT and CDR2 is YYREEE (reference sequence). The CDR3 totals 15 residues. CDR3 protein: CASSQTSGLYNEQFF. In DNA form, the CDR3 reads TGTGCCAGCAGCCAGACTAGCGGGCTCTACAATGAGCAGTTCTTC.

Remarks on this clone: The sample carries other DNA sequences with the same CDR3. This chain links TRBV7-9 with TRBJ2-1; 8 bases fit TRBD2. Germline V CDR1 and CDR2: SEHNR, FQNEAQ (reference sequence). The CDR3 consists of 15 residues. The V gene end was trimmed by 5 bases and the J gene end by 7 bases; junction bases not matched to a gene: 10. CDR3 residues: CASSPPGLVSNEQFF. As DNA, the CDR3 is TGTGCCAGCAGCCCACCGGGACTAGTTTCTAATGAGCAGTTCTTC. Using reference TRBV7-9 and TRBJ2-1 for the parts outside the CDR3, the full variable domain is DTGVSQNPRHKITKRGQNVTFRCDPISEHNRLYWYRQTLGQGPEFLTYFQNEAQLEKSRLLSDRFSAERPKGSFSTLEIQRTEQGDSAMYLCASSPPGLVSNEQFFGPGTRLTVL.

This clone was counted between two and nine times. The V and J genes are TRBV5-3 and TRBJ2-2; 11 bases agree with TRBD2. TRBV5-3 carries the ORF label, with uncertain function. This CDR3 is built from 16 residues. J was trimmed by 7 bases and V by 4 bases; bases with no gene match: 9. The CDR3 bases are TGTGCCAGAAGCCCTAGCGGGAGGCACCTGGGCGGGGAGCTGTTTTTT. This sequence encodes CARSPSGRHLGGELFF.

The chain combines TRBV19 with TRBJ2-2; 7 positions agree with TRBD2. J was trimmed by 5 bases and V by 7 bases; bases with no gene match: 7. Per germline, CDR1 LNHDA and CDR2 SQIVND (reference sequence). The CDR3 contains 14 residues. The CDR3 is CASNGGSGTGELFF. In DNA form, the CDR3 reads TGTGCCAGTAATGGCGGGAGTGGTACCGGGGAGCTGTTTTTT.

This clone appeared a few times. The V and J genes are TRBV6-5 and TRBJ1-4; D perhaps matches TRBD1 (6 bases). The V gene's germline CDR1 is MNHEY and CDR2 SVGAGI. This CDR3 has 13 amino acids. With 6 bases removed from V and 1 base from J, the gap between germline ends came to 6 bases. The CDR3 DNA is TGTGCCAGCAGGGACAGAACTAATGAAAAACTGTTTTTT. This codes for CASRDRTNEKLFF.

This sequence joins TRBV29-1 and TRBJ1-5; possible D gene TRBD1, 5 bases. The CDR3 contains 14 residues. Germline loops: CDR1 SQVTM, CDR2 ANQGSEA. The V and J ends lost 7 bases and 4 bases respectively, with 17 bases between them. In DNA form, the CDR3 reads TGCAGCGCCAAAGAAGACAGTAAAAATCAGCCCCAGCATTTT. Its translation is CSAKEDSKNQPQHF.

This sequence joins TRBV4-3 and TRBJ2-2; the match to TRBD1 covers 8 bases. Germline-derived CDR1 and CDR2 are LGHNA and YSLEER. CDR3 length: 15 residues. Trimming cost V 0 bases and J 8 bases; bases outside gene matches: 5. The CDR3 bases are TGCGCCAGCAGCCAAGAATGGACAGGGTTAGGGGAGCTGTTTTTT. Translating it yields CASSQEWTGLGELFF.

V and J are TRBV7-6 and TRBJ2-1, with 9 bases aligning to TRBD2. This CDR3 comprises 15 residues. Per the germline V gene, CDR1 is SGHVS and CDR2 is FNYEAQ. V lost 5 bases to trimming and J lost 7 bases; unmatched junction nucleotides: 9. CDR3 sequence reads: CASSPWREGRNEQFF. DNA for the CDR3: TGTGCCAGCAGCCCCTGGCGGGAGGGCCGGAATGAGCAGTTCTTC.

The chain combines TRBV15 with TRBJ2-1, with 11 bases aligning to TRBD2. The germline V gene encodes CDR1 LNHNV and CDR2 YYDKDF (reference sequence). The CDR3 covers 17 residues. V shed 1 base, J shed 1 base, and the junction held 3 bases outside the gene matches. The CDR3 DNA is TGTGCCACCAGCAGAGTAGCGGGAGGGGCTTCCTACAATGAGCAGTTCTTC. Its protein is CATSRVAGGASYNEQFF.

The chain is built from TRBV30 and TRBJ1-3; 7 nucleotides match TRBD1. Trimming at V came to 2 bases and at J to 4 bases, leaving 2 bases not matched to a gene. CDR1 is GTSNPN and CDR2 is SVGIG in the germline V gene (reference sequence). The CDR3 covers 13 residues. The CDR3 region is CAWSWDSGNTIYF. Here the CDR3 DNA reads TGTGCCTGGAGTTGGGACAGCGGAAACACCATATATTTT.

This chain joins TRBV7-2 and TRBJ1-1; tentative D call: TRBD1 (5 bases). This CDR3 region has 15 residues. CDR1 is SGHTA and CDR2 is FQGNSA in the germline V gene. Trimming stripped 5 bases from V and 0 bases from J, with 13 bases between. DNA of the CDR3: TGTGCCAGCAGCATGCTGGGGGGAATGAACACTGAAGCTTTCTTT. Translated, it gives CASSMLGGMNTEAFF.

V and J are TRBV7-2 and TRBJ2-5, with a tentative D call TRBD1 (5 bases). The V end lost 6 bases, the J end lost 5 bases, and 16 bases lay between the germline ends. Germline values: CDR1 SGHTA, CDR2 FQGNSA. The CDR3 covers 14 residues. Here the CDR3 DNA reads TGTGCCAGCAGGAAGGGGTTGGCACGGGAGACCCAGTACTTC. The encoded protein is CASRKGLARETQYF.

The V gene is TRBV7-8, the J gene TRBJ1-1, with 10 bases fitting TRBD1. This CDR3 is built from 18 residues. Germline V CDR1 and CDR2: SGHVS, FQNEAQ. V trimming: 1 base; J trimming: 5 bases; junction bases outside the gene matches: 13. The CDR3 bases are TGTGCCAGCAGCTTAGGGGCGACAGGGGGCGGAGGGGGTACTGAAGCTTTCTTT. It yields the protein CASSLGATGGGGGTEAFF.

The CDR3: CASSLGQGAAGNTIYF. CDR3 nucleotides: TGTGCCAGCAGCTTGGGACAGGGGGCTGCAGGAAACACCATATATTTT. The V and J genes are TRBV7-2 and TRBJ1-3, with 12 positions matching TRBD1. CDR1 is SGHTA, CDR2 FQGNSA, per germline. The length of the CDR3 is 16 residues. V lost 3 bases, J lost 4 bases, and 4 bases stayed unmatched.

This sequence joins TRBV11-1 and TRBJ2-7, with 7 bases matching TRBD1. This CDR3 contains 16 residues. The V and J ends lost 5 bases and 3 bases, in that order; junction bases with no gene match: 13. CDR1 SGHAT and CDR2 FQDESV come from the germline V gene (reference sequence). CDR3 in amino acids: CASSPRQGTAYYEQYF. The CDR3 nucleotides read TGTGCCAGCAGCCCCCGCCAAGGGACAGCGTACTACGAGCAGTACTTC.

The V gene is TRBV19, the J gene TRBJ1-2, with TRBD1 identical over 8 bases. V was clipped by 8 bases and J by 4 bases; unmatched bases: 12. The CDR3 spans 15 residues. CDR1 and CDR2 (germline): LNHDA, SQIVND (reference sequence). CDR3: CASSGTGLPVYGYTF. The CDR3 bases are TGTGCCAGTTCCGGGACAGGCCTCCCCGTCTATGGCTACACCTTC.